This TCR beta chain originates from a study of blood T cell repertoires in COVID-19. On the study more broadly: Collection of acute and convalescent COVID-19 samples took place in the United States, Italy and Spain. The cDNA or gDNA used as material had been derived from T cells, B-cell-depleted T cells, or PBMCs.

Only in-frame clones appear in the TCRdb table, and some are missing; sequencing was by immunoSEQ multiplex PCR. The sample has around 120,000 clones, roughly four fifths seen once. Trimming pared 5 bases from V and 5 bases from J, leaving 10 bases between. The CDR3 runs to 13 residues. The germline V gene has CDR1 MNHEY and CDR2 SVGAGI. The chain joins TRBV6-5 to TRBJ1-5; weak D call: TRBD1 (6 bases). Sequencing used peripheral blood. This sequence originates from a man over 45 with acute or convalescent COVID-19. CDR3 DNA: TGTGCCAGCAGTCCGGACAGAGATCAGCCCCAGCATTTT. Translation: CASSPDRDQPQHF.